This is a list of T cell receptor beta chains from one sample in a study of blood T cell repertoires in COVID-19. Measured with immunoSEQ multiplex PCR; TCRdb has only the in-frame clones, and not every one. The sample shows 50,000 to 55,000 clones, less than 90% of them seen only once. Sequenced material: peripheral blood. The receptors stem from a human donor with active COVID-19. The donor label of this sample is uncertain. Each CDR3 is given with its conserved first and last residue. Fields, in order: CDR3 protein, CDR3 DNA, V gene, clone size, J gene, D gene. The D gene is left open where the match is weak. A clone size is listed for some rows: how often the clone was seen (once, few, many), or a class if it is expanded.

CDR3 protein: CASSPTSGGYEQYF
CDR3 DNA: TGTGCCAGCTCACCCACTAGCGGGGGTTACGAGCAGTACTTC
V gene: TRBV18
clone size: .
J gene: TRBJ2-7
D gene: TRBD2

CDR3 protein: CASRLEGLTSGGGNEQFF
CDR3 DNA: TGTGCCAGCAGATTAGAAGGGTTGACTAGCGGGGGTGGAAATGAGCAGTTCTTC
V gene: TRBV7-2
clone size: .
J gene: TRBJ2-1
D gene: TRBD2

CDR3 protein: CASRWGESNTGELFF
CDR3 DNA: TGTGCCAGCAGGTGGGGGGAGTCGAACACCGGGGAGCTGTTTTTT
V gene: TRBV6-5
clone size: .
J gene: TRBJ2-2
D gene: .

CDR3 protein: CASSPQSYEQYF
CDR3 DNA: TGTGCCAGCAGCCCACAGAGCTACGAGCAGTACTTC
V gene: TRBV7-2
clone size: .
J gene: TRBJ2-7
D gene: .

CDR3 protein: CASSVVGLSTDTQYF
CDR3 DNA: TGTGCCAGCAGCGTAGTGGGGCTTAGCACAGATACGCAGTATTTT
V gene: TRBV9
clone size: .
J gene: TRBJ2-3
D gene: .

CDR3 protein: CASSPRTTMMNTEAFF
CDR3 DNA: TGTGCCAGCTCACCACGCACAACTATGATGAACACTGAAGCTTTCTTT
V gene: TRBV18
clone size: .
J gene: TRBJ1-1
D gene: .

CDR3 protein: CASSQEAGQGVYEQYF
CDR3 DNA: TGTGCCAGCAGCCAAGAAGCGGGACAGGGGGTCTACGAGCAGTACTTC
V gene: TRBV4-2
clone size: .
J gene: TRBJ2-7
D gene: TRBD1

CDR3 protein: CASSTNGRDTQYF
CDR3 DNA: TGTGCCAGCAGCACAAACGGGAGAGATACGCAGTATTTT
V gene: TRBV7-3
clone size: .
J gene: TRBJ2-3
D gene: .

CDR3 protein: CASSVSQGGYGYTF
CDR3 DNA: TGTGCCAGCAGCGTGTCACAGGGTGGGTATGGCTACACCTTC
V gene: TRBV9
clone size: .
J gene: TRBJ1-2
D gene: .

CDR3 protein: CASSGRTGNYEQYF
CDR3 DNA: TGTGCCAGCAGCGGTAGGACAGGTAACTACGAGCAGTACTTC
V gene: TRBV11-3
clone size: .
J gene: TRBJ2-7
D gene: TRBD1

CDR3 protein: CASSPRGTDTQYF
CDR3 DNA: TGTGCCAGCAGTCCGCGGGGCACAGATACGCAGTATTTT
V gene: TRBV12-3/TRBV12-4
clone size: .
J gene: TRBJ2-3
D gene: .

CDR3 protein: CASSSTGGAVIYGYTF
CDR3 DNA: TGTGCCAGCAGTTCAACGGGGGGGGCGGTTATCTATGGCTACACCTTC
V gene: TRBV6-5
clone size: .
J gene: TRBJ1-2
D gene: .

CDR3 protein: CASSRQGTNEKLFF
CDR3 DNA: TGTGCCAGCAGCCGACAGGGGACTAATGAAAAACTGTTTTTT
V gene: TRBV4-2
clone size: .
J gene: TRBJ1-4
D gene: TRBD1

CDR3 protein: CASRNTGVREKLFF
CDR3 DNA: TGTGCCAGCAGGAATACAGGGGTCAGGGAAAAACTGTTTTTT
V gene: TRBV6-5
clone size: once
J gene: TRBJ1-4
D gene: TRBD1

CDR3 protein: CASRLGGVSYNEQFF
CDR3 DNA: TGTGCCAGCCGACTAGGGGGGGTCTCCTACAATGAGCAGTTCTTC
V gene: TRBV6-5
clone size: .
J gene: TRBJ2-1
D gene: .

CDR3 protein: CASSSELAGGTDTQYF
CDR3 DNA: TGTGCCAGCAGCTCCGAATTAGCGGGGGGCACAGATACGCAGTATTTT
V gene: TRBV5-4
clone size: .
J gene: TRBJ2-3
D gene: TRBD2

CDR3 protein: CASTQTGLADTDTQYF
CDR3 DNA: TGTGCCAGCACCCAGACAGGACTAGCGGATACAGATACGCAGTATTTT
V gene: TRBV27
clone size: .
J gene: TRBJ2-3
D gene: TRBD2

CDR3 protein: CASSQSFRGSSYNEQFF
CDR3 DNA: TGCGCCAGCAGCCAGAGCTTTCGGGGGAGCTCCTACAATGAGCAGTTCTTC
V gene: TRBV4-3
clone size: .
J gene: TRBJ2-1
D gene: .

CDR3 protein: CASSVPSGQHASTDTQYF
CDR3 DNA: TGTGCCAGCAGCGTCCCCTCAGGACAGCACGCTAGCACAGATACGCAGTATTTT
V gene: TRBV9
clone size: .
J gene: TRBJ2-3
D gene: .

CDR3 protein: CASSAPPGSYNSPLHF
CDR3 DNA: TGTGCCAGCAGCGCCCCACCGGGGTCCTATAATTCACCCCTCCACTTT
V gene: TRBV6-4
clone size: few
J gene: TRBJ1-6
D gene: .

CDR3 protein: CASSRDRVEIQETQYF
CDR3 DNA: TGTGCCAGCAGTCGGGACAGGGTCGAGATTCAGGAGACCCAGTACTTC
V gene: TRBV13
clone size: .
J gene: TRBJ2-5
D gene: TRBD1

CDR3 protein: CATSTLGQAYGYTF
CDR3 DNA: TGTGCCACCAGCACGCTGGGACAGGCGTATGGCTACACCTTC
V gene: TRBV24-1
clone size: .
J gene: TRBJ1-2
D gene: TRBD1

CDR3 protein: CASSVGSGRTYEQYF
CDR3 DNA: TGTGCCAGCAGCGTAGGCAGCGGAAGAACGTACGAGCAGTACTTC
V gene: TRBV9
clone size: .
J gene: TRBJ2-7
D gene: .

CDR3 protein: CASSQDLAGGTDTQYF
CDR3 DNA: TGTGCCAGCAGCCAAGATCTAGCGGGGGGCACAGATACGCAGTATTTT
V gene: TRBV4-2
clone size: .
J gene: TRBJ2-3
D gene: TRBD2

CDR3 protein: CASSIPGTASSGNTIYF
CDR3 DNA: TGTGCCAGTAGTATCCCCGGGACAGCATCCTCTGGAAACACCATATATTTT
V gene: TRBV19
clone size: .
J gene: TRBJ1-3
D gene: TRBD1

CDR3 protein: CASSHLNTIYF
CDR3 DNA: TGTGCCAGCAGTCATTTGAACACCATATATTTT
V gene: TRBV12-3/TRBV12-4
clone size: .
J gene: TRBJ1-3
D gene: .

CDR3 protein: CASSMGTGGYEQYF
CDR3 DNA: TGTGCCAGTAGTATGGGGACAGGGGGCTACGAGCAGTACTTC
V gene: TRBV19
clone size: .
J gene: TRBJ2-7
D gene: TRBD1

CDR3 protein: CASSSYTGGRNTIYF
CDR3 DNA: TGTGCCAGCAGCTCATACACAGGGGGCCGAAACACCATATATTTT
V gene: TRBV7-2
clone size: .
J gene: TRBJ1-3
D gene: TRBD1

CDR3 protein: CASSSQRRLADLYEQYF
CDR3 DNA: TGTGCCAGTAGTTCTCAACGTCGGCTAGCGGACTTGTACGAGCAGTACTTC
V gene: TRBV19
clone size: .
J gene: TRBJ2-7
D gene: TRBD2

CDR3 protein: CASSLALGHKNTEAFF
CDR3 DNA: TGTGCCAGCAGCTTAGCCCTAGGACACAAGAACACTGAAGCTTTCTTT
V gene: TRBV7-8
clone size: .
J gene: TRBJ1-1
D gene: .

CDR3 protein: CASSVRRDYYEQYF
CDR3 DNA: TGTGCCAGCAGTGTCCGAAGGGACTACTACGAGCAGTACTTC
V gene: TRBV2
clone size: .
J gene: TRBJ2-7
D gene: TRBD2

CDR3 protein: CASSTEQGRTDTQYF
CDR3 DNA: TGTGCCAGCAGTACTGAGCAGGGTCGCACAGATACGCAGTATTTT
V gene: TRBV2
clone size: .
J gene: TRBJ2-3
D gene: .

CDR3 protein: CASRHSYRDRVPNYGYTF
CDR3 DNA: TGTGCCAGCAGGCATTCATATCGGGACAGGGTCCCAAACTATGGCTACACCTTC
V gene: TRBV11-2
clone size: few
J gene: TRBJ1-2
D gene: TRBD1

CDR3 protein: CASSPGLAGGSSRGEQYF
CDR3 DNA: TGTGCCAGCAGCCCGGGGCTAGCGGGGGGGTCCTCCCGAGGCGAGCAGTACTTC
V gene: TRBV7-2
clone size: .
J gene: TRBJ2-7
D gene: TRBD2

CDR3 protein: CASSLTAGGSTDTQYF
CDR3 DNA: TGTGCCAGCAGCCTCACAGCGGGGGGGAGCACAGATACGCAGTATTTT
V gene: TRBV3-1/TRBV3-2
clone size: .
J gene: TRBJ2-3
D gene: TRBD2

CDR3 protein: CASSLMGGIPEAFF
CDR3 DNA: TGTGCCAGCAGCTTAATGGGGGGAATCCCTGAAGCTTTCTTT
V gene: TRBV7-2
clone size: .
J gene: TRBJ1-1
D gene: .

CDR3 protein: CASSQDMAGTKETQYF
CDR3 DNA: TGCGCCAGCAGCCAAGATATGGCCGGGACAAAAGAGACCCAGTACTTC
V gene: TRBV4-1
clone size: .
J gene: TRBJ2-5
D gene: .

CDR3 protein: CASSIGQGERGNQPQHF
CDR3 DNA: TGTGCCAGTAGTATTGGACAGGGTGAAAGGGGCAATCAGCCCCAGCATTTT
V gene: TRBV19
clone size: .
J gene: TRBJ1-5
D gene: TRBD1

CDR3 protein: CASYSGGASVNEQFF
CDR3 DNA: TGTGCCAGCTATAGCGGGGGGGCCTCTGTCAATGAGCAGTTCTTC
V gene: TRBV18
clone size: medium-sized
J gene: TRBJ2-1
D gene: TRBD2

CDR3 protein: CASSSRLAGGADTQYF
CDR3 DNA: TGTGCCAGCAGCTCCCGACTAGCGGGGGGTGCAGATACGCAGTATTTT
V gene: TRBV3-1/TRBV3-2
clone size: .
J gene: TRBJ2-3
D gene: TRBD2

CDR3 protein: CASSWQTTNEKLFF
CDR3 DNA: TGTGCCAGCAGCTGGCAAACAACTAATGAAAAACTGTTTTTT
V gene: TRBV7-8
clone size: .
J gene: TRBJ1-4
D gene: .

CDR3 protein: CATSRGRSPAAEQYF
CDR3 DNA: TGTGCCACCAGCAGGGGGCGATCTCCAGCCGCCGAGCAGTACTTC
V gene: TRBV15
clone size: .
J gene: TRBJ2-7
D gene: .

CDR3 protein: CASSYSAGPPPDTQYF
CDR3 DNA: TGTGCCAGCAGTTACTCGGCGGGGCCACCTCCAGATACGCAGTATTTT
V gene: TRBV6-2/TRBV6-3
clone size: .
J gene: TRBJ2-3
D gene: .

CDR3 protein: CASTLGTGGGQPQHF
CDR3 DNA: TGTGCCAGTACCCTAGGGACAGGGGGGGGGCAGCCCCAGCATTTT
V gene: TRBV19
clone size: .
J gene: TRBJ1-5
D gene: TRBD1

CDR3 protein: CASSITGNQPQHF
CDR3 DNA: TGTGCCAGTAGTATCACAGGCAATCAGCCCCAGCATTTT
V gene: TRBV19
clone size: .
J gene: TRBJ1-5
D gene: .

CDR3 protein: CASRKIAPETQYF
CDR3 DNA: TGTGCCAGCAGAAAAATAGCTCCAGAGACCCAGTACTTC
V gene: TRBV6-5
clone size: .
J gene: TRBJ2-5
D gene: .

CDR3 protein: CASSSREGAGELFF
CDR3 DNA: TGTGCCAGCAGCTCCCGCGAGGGAGCCGGGGAGCTGTTTTTT
V gene: TRBV7-8
clone size: .
J gene: TRBJ2-2
D gene: .

CDR3 protein: CASSLLRGTFTDTQYF
CDR3 DNA: TGTGCCAGCAGCTTATTGCGCGGGACCTTCACAGATACGCAGTATTTT
V gene: TRBV7-2
clone size: .
J gene: TRBJ2-3
D gene: .

CDR3 protein: CASSSPAGDSYSPLHF
CDR3 DNA: TGTGCCAGCAGCTCCCCTGCCGGGGACAGTTATTCACCCCTCCACTTT
V gene: TRBV7-2
clone size: .
J gene: TRBJ1-6
D gene: TRBD1

CDR3 protein: CASSSARSPGLGQYF
CDR3 DNA: TGTGCCAGCAGCTCGGCCCGCAGTCCGGGACTGGGGCAGTATTTT
V gene: TRBV9
clone size: .
J gene: TRBJ2-3
D gene: .

CDR3 protein: CASSPLGGGHETQYF
CDR3 DNA: TGTGCCAGCAGCCCCCTGGGGGGGGGCCATGAGACCCAGTACTTC
V gene: TRBV9
clone size: few
J gene: TRBJ2-5
D gene: .